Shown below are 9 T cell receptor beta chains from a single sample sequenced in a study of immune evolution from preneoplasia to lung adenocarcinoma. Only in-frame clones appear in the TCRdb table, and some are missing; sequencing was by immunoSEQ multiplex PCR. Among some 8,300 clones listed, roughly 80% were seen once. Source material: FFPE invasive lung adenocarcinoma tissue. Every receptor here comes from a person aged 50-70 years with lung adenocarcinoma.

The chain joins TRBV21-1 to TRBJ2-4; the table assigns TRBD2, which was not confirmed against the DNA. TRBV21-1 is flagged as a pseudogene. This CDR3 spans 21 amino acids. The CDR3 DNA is TGTGCCAGCAGCTGTCCCCGCCGGGACATTAGCGGGAGGGCGGCCAAAAACATTCAGTACTTC. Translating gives CASSCPRRDISGRAAKNIQYF.

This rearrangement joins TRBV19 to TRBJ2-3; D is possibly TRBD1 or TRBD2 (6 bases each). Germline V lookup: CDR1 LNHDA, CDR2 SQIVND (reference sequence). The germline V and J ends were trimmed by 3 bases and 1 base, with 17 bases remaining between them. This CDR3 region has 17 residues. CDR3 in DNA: TGTGCCAGTAGTATCGGGGGACCCAGGGGTCGCACAGATACGCAGTATTTT. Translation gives CASSIGGPRGRTDTQYF.

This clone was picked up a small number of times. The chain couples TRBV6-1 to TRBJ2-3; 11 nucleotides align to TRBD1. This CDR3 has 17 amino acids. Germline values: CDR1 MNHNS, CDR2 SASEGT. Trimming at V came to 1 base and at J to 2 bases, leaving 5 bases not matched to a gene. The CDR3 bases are TGTGCCAGCAGTGAAGTTTGGACAGGGGGCACCACAGATACGCAGTATTTT. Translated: CASSEVWTGGTTDTQYF.

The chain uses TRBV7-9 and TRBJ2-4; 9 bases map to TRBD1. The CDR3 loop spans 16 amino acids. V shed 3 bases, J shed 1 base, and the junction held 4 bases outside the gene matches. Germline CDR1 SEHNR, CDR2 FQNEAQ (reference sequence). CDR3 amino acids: CASSFGDRAAKNIQYF. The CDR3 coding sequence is TGTGCCAGCAGCTTTGGGGACAGGGCGGCCAAAAACATTCAGTACTTC.

CDR3 sequence reads: CAISDRGGGQYF. In DNA form, the CDR3 reads TGTGCCATCAGCGACAGGGGTGGCGGGCAGTACTTC. V gene TRBV10-3 combines with J gene TRBJ2-7; TRBD1 agrees at 8 bases. Germline V gives CDR1 ENHRY, CDR2 SYGVKD. There are 12 residues in the CDR3. V lost 6 bases and J lost 9; bases outside the gene matches: 7.

The CDR3 sequence: CASSPGPYEAFF. In nucleotides, the CDR3 is TGTGCCAGCTCACCTGGACCCTATGAAGCTTTCTTT. V usage is TRBV18 and J usage is TRBJ1-1; the D is unclear. This CDR3 comprises 12 residues. Per the germline V gene, CDR1 is KGHSH and CDR2 is LQKENI. V lost 3 bases and J 7 bases, leaving 9 bases between the germline ends.

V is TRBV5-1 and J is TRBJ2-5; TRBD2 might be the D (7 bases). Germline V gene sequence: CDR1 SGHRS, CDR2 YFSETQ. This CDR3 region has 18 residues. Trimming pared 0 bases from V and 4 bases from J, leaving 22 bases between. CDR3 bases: TGCGCCAGCAGCTTGGGCCCCGGGGGGCGGGCCAGAGGAGAGACCCAGTACTTC. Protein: CASSLGPGGRARGETQYF.

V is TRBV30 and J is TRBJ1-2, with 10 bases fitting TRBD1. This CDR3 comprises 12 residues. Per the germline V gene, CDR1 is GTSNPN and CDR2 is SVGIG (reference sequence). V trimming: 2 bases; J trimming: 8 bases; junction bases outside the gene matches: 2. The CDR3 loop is CAWSLDRGGYTF. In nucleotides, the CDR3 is TGTGCCTGGAGTTTGGACAGGGGGGGCTACACCTTC.

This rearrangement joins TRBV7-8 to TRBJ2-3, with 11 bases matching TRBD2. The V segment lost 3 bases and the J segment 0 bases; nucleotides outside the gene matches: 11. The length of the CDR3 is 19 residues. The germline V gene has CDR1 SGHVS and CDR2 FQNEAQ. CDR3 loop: CASSFGPGLAEGSTDTQYF. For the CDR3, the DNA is TGTGCCAGCAGCTTCGGACCGGGACTAGCGGAAGGAAGCACAGATACGCAGTATTTT.